This TCR beta chain was obtained from a study of cytomegalovirus exposure and HLA in healthy donors. Amplification used 60 Vbeta primers and 13 Jbeta primers. TCRdb's copy holds only in-frame clones and misses some; the assay was immunoSEQ multiplex PCR. This sample carries roughly 130,000 clones, around 77% of them seen once, and the ten largest clones take 5% to 6%. Study observations and caveats: HLA restriction was apparent for most CMV-associated TCR beta chains in a later analysis.

The length of the CDR3 is 15 residues. Germline CDR1 reads SGHTA; CDR2 reads FQGNSA. The junction had 2 bases not matched to a gene; V was cut back by 5 bases and J by 0 bases. Healthy bone marrow donors made up the cohort. Concerning this clone: Its target is unknown.

This chain uses TRBV7-2 with TRBJ2-2; 8 bases line up with TRBD2. The TCR was taken from a man aged 30-40 years in good health and CMV-seronegative. The sequenced sample consisted of PBMCs. The CDR3 DNA reads TGTGCCAGCAGCCCACTAGCGGCGAACACCGGGGAGCTGTTTTTT. Amino acids: CASSPLAANTGELFF. Full variable domain (remainder filled in from reference TRBV7-2 and TRBJ2-2): GAGVSQSPSNKVTEKGKDVELRCDPISGHTALYWYRQSLGQGLEFLIYFQGNSAPDKSGLPSDRFSAERTGGSVSTLTIQRTQQEDSAVYLCASSPLAANTGELFFGEGSRLTVL.